The clone carrying this TCR beta chain was seen a handful of times. Its antigen is currently unknown. Researchers prepared the TCRbeta library using unique molecular identifiers, the study reports. MiXCR was run by TCRdb on the PCR reads, yielding one entry per CDR3 protein. The table includes 300,000 or so distinct CDR3 sequences, approximately 20% detected once. The data stem from a study of T-cell reconstitution after alpha-beta-depleted transplantation in children. Study observations and caveats: Expanded graft clones numbering several hundred reportedly gave rise to alpha-beta T cells about two months after transplant. After one year, T-cell counts and TCRbeta diversity mostly came from new T cells.

The CDR3 sequence is 12 residues long. V lost 2 bases and J lost 2, with 6 bases in between. Germline V gene lookup returns CDR1 DFQATT and CDR2 SNEGSKA (reference sequence). The TCR was taken from a male patient younger than 18 who had a stem cell transplant for acute lymphoblastic leukemia, so the T cells may come from the graft donor. This chain connects TRBV20-1 to TRBJ2-5; no definite D call. The sample here was PBMCs, mostly from graft donor cells, taken 180 days after TCRalphabeta/CD19-depleted stem cell transplant. The CDR3 DNA reads TGCAGTGCTAGACGCAGACAAGAGACCCAGTACTTC. Encoded protein: CSARRRQETQYF.